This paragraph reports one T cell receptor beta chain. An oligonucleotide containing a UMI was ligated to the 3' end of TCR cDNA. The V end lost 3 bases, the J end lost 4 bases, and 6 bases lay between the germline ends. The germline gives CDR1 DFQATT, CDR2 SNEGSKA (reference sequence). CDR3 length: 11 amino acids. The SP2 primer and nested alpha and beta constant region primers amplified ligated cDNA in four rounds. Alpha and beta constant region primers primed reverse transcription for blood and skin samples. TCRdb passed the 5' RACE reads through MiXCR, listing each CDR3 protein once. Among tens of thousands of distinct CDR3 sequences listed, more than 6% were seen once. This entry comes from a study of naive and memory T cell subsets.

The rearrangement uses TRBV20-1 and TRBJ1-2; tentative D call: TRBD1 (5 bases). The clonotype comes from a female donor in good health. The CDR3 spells CSARTAYGYTF. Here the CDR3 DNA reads TGCAGTGCTAGGACAGCCTATGGCTACACCTTC.